This TCR beta chain was sequenced in a study of OX40 agonist ivuxolimab in advanced cancers. CDR3 length: 11 amino acids. Germline lookup yields CDR1 LNHNV and CDR2 YYDKDF (reference sequence). V lost 8 bases, J lost 8 bases, and 9 bases lay in between. TCRdb's table, derived via immunoSEQ multiplex PCR, lists solely in-frame clones and lacks some. The profile covers approximately 61,000 clones, with 80% appearing a single time and 0.95% to 1.5% taken by the ten largest. Study-level results: Both CD4+ and CD8+ T cell populations in blood had undergone clonal expansion by week 6 at 0.1 to 3.0 mg/kg.

Note on this clone: Its antigen is unknown.

V gene TRBV15 combines with J gene TRBJ1-4, with no clear D. The sequences come from CD4+ or CD8+ T cells sorted from blood, collected in a trial of the OX40 agonist ivuxolimab. This receptor was identified in an adult with an advanced solid tumor such as melanoma, head and neck, liver or kidney cancer. The CDR3 DNA is TGTGCCACCGGGTCTATGGAAAAACTGTTTTTT. Its protein is CATGSMEKLFF.